The source of this T cell receptor (beta chain) is a study of shared clonotypes between healthy human individuals. For this clone: The antigen is unknown.

Findings and caveats of the study: Although depth was large, rarefaction showed that sequencing of the sorted subsets was incomplete.

This CDR3 has 14 amino acids. Trimming at V came to 5 bases and at J to 7 bases, leaving 9 bases not matched to a gene. The germline gives CDR1 SGHVT, CDR2 SQSDAQ. Using immunoSEQ multiplex PCR, the repertoire was profiled, and TCRdb retains in-frame clones only, with some absent. The repertoire holds 1.5 million to 2.5 million clones, with around 96% as singletons. CD45RO-negative cells were positively selected for CCR7, leaving out terminally differentiated effector memory CD45RA+ cells. The source of this sequence is a man aged 18 to 30 in good health. The specimen was naive CD8+ T cells sorted from blood. The V gene is TRBV7-4, the J gene TRBJ2-7; 9 bases are shared with TRBD2. The DNA of the CDR3 is TGTGCCAGCAGCCCGACTAGCGGATTAGAAGAGCAGTACTTC. Protein product: CASSPTSGLEEQYF.